This T cell receptor (beta chain) was identified in a study of PD-1 blockade in classical Hodgkin lymphoma. Of note for this clone: Its target is unknown.

General study findings and limits: CD4+ TCR diversity, unlike CD8+, climbed significantly by C4D1. What caused the repertoire differences, perhaps disease activity or prior therapy, remains undefined. TCR diversity at baseline was reported to be reduced in newly diagnosed patients relative to healthy donors.

Sample time point: cycle 4 day 1 (C4D1), after five to seven weeks of nivolumab. In every patient, relapse followed autologous stem cell transplantation, while exposure to brentuximab vedotin differed. The CDR3 runs to 13 residues. The germline V and J ends were trimmed by 7 bases and 5 bases, with 14 bases remaining between them. Germline V gene data show CDR1 as MGHDK and CDR2 as SYGVNS. Assay used: immunoSEQ multiplex PCR; TCRdb lists only in-frame clones, some missing. The sample includes roughly 50,000 clones, about 90% of them seen just once. The material was peripheral blood mononuclear cells (PBMCs), obtained before the fourth cycle of nivolumab. V is TRBV25-1 and J is TRBJ1-1; a weak D match, TRBD1 (5 bases). The sequence was obtained from a human donor with classical Hodgkin lymphoma. The CDR3 DNA is TGTGCCAGCATGAGCGGGGCAGGTACTGAAGCTTTCTTT. It codes for CASMSGAGTEAFF.